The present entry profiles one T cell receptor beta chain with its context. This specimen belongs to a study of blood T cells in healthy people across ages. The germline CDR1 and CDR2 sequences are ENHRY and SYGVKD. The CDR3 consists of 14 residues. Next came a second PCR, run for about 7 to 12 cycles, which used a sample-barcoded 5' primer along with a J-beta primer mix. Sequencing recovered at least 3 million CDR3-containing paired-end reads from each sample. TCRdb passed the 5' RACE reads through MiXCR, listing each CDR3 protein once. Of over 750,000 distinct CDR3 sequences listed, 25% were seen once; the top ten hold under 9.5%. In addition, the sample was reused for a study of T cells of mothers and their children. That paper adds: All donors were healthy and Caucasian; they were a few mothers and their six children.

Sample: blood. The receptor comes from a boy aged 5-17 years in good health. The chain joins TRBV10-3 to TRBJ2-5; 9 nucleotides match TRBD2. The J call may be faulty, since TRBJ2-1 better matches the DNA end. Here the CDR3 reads CAITIVAGDNEQFF. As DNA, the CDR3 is TGTGCCATCACCATAGTAGCGGGGGACAATGAGCAGTTCTTC.